The 18 T cell receptor beta chains below were found in one sample sequenced in a study of shared T cell receptors in the human thymus. Data came from immunoSEQ multiplex PCR; TCRdb stores just in-frame clones and leaves some out. The table shows 600,000 to 900,000 clones, with 70% to 90% occurring only once. The same sample was also used in a study of human thymus T cells.

The specimen sequenced was thymocytes. All receptors come from a girl less than two years old with a congenital heart defect.

The chain uses TRBV7-4 and TRBJ1-1, with D hard to call. CDR3 length equals 15 residues. Trimming pared 1 base from V and 0 bases from J, leaving 9 bases between. Germline V gene data show CDR1 as SGHVT and CDR2 as SQSDAQ. This chain's CDR3 is CASSLDGRLNTEAFF. DNA of the CDR3: TGTGCCAGCAGCTTAGATGGCAGGCTGAACACTGAAGCTTTCTTT.

The rearrangement joins TRBV6-1 to TRBJ1-5, with 8 bases that match TRBD1. V shed 6 bases, J shed 7 bases, and the junction held 11 bases outside the gene matches. This CDR3 contains 15 residues. Germline loops: CDR1 MNHNS, CDR2 SASEGT. This CDR3 reads CASSSDRDQGQPQHF. Written as DNA, the CDR3 is TGTGCCAGCAGCTCGGACAGGGATCAAGGACAGCCCCAGCATTTT.

The chain uses TRBV4-3 and TRBJ1-2, with 7 bases matching TRBD1. CDR3 size: 14 residues. V lost 3 bases and J lost 4; bases outside the gene matches: 5. Germline CDR1 is LGHNA and CDR2 is YSLEER. The CDR3 reads CASSHNYRGYGYTF. CDR3 nucleotides: TGCGCCAGCAGCCATAATTACAGGGGCTATGGCTACACCTTC.

This chain links TRBV30 with TRBJ1-2; D uncertain. Germline V gene lookup returns CDR1 GTSNPN and CDR2 SVGIG (reference sequence). V gave up 0 bases and J gave up 2 bases, with 7 bases separating them. CDR3 length equals 13 residues. This CDR3 reads CAWSVKQNYGYTF. CDR3 coding DNA: TGTGCCTGGAGTGTCAAACAGAACTATGGCTACACCTTC.

This rearrangement joins TRBV6-1 to TRBJ1-2; tentative D call: TRBD1 (6 bases). The CDR3 is 14 amino acids. CDR1 and CDR2 (germline): MNHNS, SASEGT. Trimming removed 7 bases from V and 5 bases from J, with 17 bases in between. For the CDR3, the DNA is TGTGCCAGCACACCCTCGGGGACATTATATGGCTACACCTTC. The encoded protein is CASTPSGTLYGYTF.

The V and J genes are TRBV7-2 and TRBJ1-4; no definite D call. The CDR3 extends over 15 amino acids. Trimming cost V 5 bases and J 2 bases, with 12 bases left between them. Germline V gives CDR1 SGHTA, CDR2 FQGNSA. The CDR3 DNA follows: TGTGCCAGCAGCCCAAGACAATTGACTAATGAAAAACTGTTTTTT. Translated: CASSPRQLTNEKLFF.

The chain uses TRBV7-3 and TRBJ1-1; weak D call: TRBD1 (5 bases). The germline V and J ends were trimmed by 3 bases and 2 bases, with 19 bases remaining between them. Germline CDR1 is SGHTA and CDR2 is FQGTGA. This CDR3 is 17 amino acids long. DNA for the CDR3: TGTGCCAGCAGCTTGGGAGGGGTTGAGGGTGATAACACTGAAGCTTTCTTT. Protein sequence: CASSLGGVEGDNTEAFF.

This chain joins TRBV4-1 and TRBJ1-6; 8 positions match TRBD1. This CDR3 spans 14 amino acids. V shed 4 bases, J shed 7 bases, and the junction held 3 bases outside the gene matches. Germline V gene sequence: CDR1 MGHRA, CDR2 YSYEKL. The CDR3 is CASSRRQGNSPLHF. CDR3 nucleotides: TGCGCCAGCAGCCGGAGACAGGGGAATTCACCCCTCCACTTT.

The chain carries TRBV19 and TRBJ2-3, with 7 bases aligning to TRBD1. V was pared by 8 bases and J by 6 bases, with 17 bases of the junction left unmatched. Germline CDR1 is LNHDA and CDR2 is SQIVND (reference sequence). This CDR3 spans 16 amino acids. The CDR3 loop is CASGLRDRRADDTQYF. The CDR3 DNA follows: TGTGCCAGTGGACTCCGGGACAGACGAGCGGACGATACGCAGTATTTT.

The chain has TRBV7-9 and TRBJ2-3; TRBD2 matches 9 bases. The CDR3 is 19 residues long. Germline V gene lookup returns CDR1 SEHNR and CDR2 FQNEAQ (reference sequence). Trimming removed 1 base from V and 0 bases from J; junction bases left unmatched: 11. The CDR3: CASSLDLKRGASSTDTQYF. The CDR3 DNA is TGTGCCAGCAGCTTAGATCTTAAGCGGGGGGCCTCTAGCACAGATACGCAGTATTTT.

V gene TRBV6-1 combines with J gene TRBJ2-3; perhaps TRBD1 as D (6 bases). Between the trimmed V and J ends, which lost 5 bases and 0 bases, there was a span of 9 bases. The CDR3 loop spans 14 amino acids. The germline V gene has CDR1 MNHNS and CDR2 SASEGT. CDR3 residues: CASSQGKSTDTQYF. The CDR3 nucleotides are TGTGCCAGCAGTCAGGGGAAGAGCACAGATACGCAGTATTTT.

The V gene is TRBV19, the J gene TRBJ2-4, with D possibly TRBD1 on 6 matching bases. Germline assignment: CDR1 LNHDA and CDR2 SQIVND (reference sequence). This CDR3 is 15 amino acids long. V was trimmed by 5 bases and J by 2 bases, leaving 13 bases between them. DNA of the CDR3: TGTGCCAGTAGTCCGGACAGAGCGCCCAAAAACATTCAGTACTTC. Protein: CASSPDRAPKNIQYF.

This chain links TRBV6-1 with TRBJ1-1, with TRBD1 as a possible D gene (6 bases). The germline V and J ends were trimmed by 6 bases and 9 bases, with 20 bases remaining between them. Germline CDR1 is MNHNS and CDR2 is SASEGT. The CDR3 is 14 residues long. DNA of the CDR3: TGTGCCAGCAGCCGACTATACCGGGACAACCAAGCTTTCTTT. Translating gives CASSRLYRDNQAFF.

The chain carries TRBV6-5 and TRBJ2-5; maybe TRBD1 (6 bases). CDR3 length: 13 amino acids. Trimming shortened V by 5 bases and J by 5 bases, and 12 bases separated the two germline ends. From germline, CDR1 is MNHEY and CDR2 SVGAGI. The CDR3 sequence: CASSVWGRETQYF. The CDR3, as DNA: TGTGCCAGCAGTGTCTGGGGGCGGGAGACCCAGTACTTC.

The sample holds a few counts of this clone. The chain couples TRBV4-1 to TRBJ1-2; 9 positions agree with TRBD1. The CDR3 length is 16 residues. V dropped 3 bases and J dropped 2; count of bases not matched to a gene: 7. Germline CDR1 is MGHRA and CDR2 is YSYEKL. The CDR3 DNA reads as TGCGCCAGCAGCCAGAGGACAGGGGTCGAAAACTATGGCTACACCTTC. Its protein is CASSQRTGVENYGYTF.

This clone was picked up a small number of times. Different DNA sequences within this sample yield the same CDR3. The gene calls are TRBV6-6 and TRBJ1-1, with D uncertain. With 6 bases removed from V and 1 base from J, the gap between germline ends came to 3 bases. The CDR3 is 11 residues long. CDR1 is MNHNY, CDR2 SVGAGI, per germline (reference sequence). The CDR3 sequence: CASSRNTEAFF. The CDR3 DNA sequence: TGTGCCAGCAGCCGGAACACTGAAGCTTTCTTT.

The chain couples TRBV10-1 to TRBJ1-5; tentative D call: TRBD1 (5 bases). V shed 6 bases and J shed 5 bases, with 17 bases lying between them. In germline, CDR1 is WNHNN, CDR2 SYGVQD (reference sequence). The CDR3 contains 15 residues. The CDR3 DNA is TGCGCCAGCAGCCTCCCCGGGACTCCGGATCAGCCCCAGCATTTT. It is translated as CASSLPGTPDQPQHF.

The chain is built from TRBV27 and TRBJ1-1, with 9 bases aligning to TRBD1. CDR1 is MNHEY, CDR2 SMNVEV, per germline (reference sequence). The ends lost 6 bases at V and 2 bases at J; junction bases unmatched: 10. The CDR3 is 16 amino acids. Written as DNA, the CDR3 is TGTGCCAGCAGCCCCGGACAGGGGAGATTAAACACTGAAGCTTTCTTT. This gives the protein CASSPGQGRLNTEAFF.